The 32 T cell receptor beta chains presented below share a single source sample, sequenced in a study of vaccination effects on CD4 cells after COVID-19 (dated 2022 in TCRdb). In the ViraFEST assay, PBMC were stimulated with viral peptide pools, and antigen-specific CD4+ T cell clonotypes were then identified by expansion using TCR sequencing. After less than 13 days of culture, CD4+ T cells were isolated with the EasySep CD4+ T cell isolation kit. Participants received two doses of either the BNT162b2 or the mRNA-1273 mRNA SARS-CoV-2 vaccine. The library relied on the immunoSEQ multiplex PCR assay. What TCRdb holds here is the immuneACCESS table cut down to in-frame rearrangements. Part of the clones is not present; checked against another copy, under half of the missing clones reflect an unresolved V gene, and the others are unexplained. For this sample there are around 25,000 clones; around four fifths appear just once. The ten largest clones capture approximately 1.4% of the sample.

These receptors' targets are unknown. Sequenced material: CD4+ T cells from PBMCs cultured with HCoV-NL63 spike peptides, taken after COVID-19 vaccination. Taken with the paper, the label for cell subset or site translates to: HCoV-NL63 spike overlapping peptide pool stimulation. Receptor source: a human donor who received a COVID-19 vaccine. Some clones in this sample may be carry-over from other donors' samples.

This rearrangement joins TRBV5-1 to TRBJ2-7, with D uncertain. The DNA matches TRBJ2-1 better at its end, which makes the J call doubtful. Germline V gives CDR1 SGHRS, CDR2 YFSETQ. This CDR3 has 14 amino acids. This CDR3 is CASSFDEAYNEQFF. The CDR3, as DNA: TGCGCCAGCAGCTTTGATGAGGCCTACAATGAGCAGTTCTTC.

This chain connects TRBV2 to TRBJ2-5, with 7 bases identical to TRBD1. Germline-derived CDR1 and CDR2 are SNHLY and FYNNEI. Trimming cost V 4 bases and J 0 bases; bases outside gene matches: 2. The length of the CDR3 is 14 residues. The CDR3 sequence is CASSVTGNQETQYF. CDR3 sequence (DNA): TGTGCCAGCAGTGTGACAGGGAACCAAGAGACCCAGTACTTC.

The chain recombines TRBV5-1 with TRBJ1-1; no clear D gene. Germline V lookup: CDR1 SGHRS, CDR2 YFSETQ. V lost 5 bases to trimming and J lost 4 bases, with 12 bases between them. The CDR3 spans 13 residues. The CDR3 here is CASSQTSGTEAFF. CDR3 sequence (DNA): TGCGCCAGCAGTCAGACTTCGGGCACTGAAGCTTTCTTT. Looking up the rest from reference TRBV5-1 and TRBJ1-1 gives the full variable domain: KAGVTQTPRYLIKTRGQQVTLSCSPISGHRSVSWYQQTPGQGLQFLFEYFSETQRNKGNFPGRFSGRQFSNSRSEMNVSTLELGDSALYLCASSQTSGTEAFFGQGTRLTVV.

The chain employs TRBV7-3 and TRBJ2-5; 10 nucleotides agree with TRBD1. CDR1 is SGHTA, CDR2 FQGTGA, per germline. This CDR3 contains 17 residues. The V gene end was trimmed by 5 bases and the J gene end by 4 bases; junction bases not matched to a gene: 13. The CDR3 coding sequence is TGTGCCAGCAGCAGATACTCTTACGGGACAGGGGCAGAGACCCAGTACTTC. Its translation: CASSRYSYGTGAETQYF.

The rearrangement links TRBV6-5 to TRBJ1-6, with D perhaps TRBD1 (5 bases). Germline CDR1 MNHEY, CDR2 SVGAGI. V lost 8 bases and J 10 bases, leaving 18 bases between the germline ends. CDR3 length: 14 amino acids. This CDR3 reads CASGLAWGGSPLHF. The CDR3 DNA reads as TGTGCCAGCGGGCTAGCTTGGGGGGGATCACCCCTCCACTTT.

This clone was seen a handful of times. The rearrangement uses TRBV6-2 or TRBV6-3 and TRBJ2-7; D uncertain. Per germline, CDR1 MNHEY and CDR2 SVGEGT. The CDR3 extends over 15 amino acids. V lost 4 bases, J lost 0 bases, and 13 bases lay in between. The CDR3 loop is CASSSPTPSSYEQYV. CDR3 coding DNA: TGTGCCAGCAGTTCGCCGACACCGAGCTCCTACGAGCAGTACGTC.

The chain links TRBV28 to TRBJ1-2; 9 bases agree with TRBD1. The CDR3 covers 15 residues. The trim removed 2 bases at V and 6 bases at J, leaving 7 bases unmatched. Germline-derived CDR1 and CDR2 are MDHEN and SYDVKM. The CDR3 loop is CASSLPGTGWDGYTF. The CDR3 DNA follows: TGTGCCAGCAGTTTACCTGGGACAGGGTGGGATGGCTACACCTTC.

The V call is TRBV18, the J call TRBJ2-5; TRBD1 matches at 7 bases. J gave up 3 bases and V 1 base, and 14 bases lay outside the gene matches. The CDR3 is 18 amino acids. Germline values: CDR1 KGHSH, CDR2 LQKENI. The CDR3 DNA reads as TGTGCCAGCTCACCACTTCCATGGACAGGCCAAATGGAAGAGACCCAGTACTTC. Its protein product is CASSPLPWTGQMEETQYF.

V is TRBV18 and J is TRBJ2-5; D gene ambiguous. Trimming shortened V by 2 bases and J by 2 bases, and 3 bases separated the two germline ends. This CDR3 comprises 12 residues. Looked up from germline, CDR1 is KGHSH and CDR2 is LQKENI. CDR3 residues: CASSPTQETQYF. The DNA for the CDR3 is TGTGCCAGCTCACCAACGCAAGAGACCCAGTACTTC.

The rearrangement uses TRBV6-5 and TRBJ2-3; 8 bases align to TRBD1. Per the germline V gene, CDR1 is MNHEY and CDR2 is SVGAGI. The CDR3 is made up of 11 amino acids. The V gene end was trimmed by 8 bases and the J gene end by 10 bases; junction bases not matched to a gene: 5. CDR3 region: CASGQGASQYF. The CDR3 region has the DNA TGTGCCAGCGGCCAGGGGGCTTCGCAGTATTTT.

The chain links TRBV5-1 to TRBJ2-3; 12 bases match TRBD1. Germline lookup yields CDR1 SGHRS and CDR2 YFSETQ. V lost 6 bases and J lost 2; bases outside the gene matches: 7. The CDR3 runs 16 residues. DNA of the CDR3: TGCGCCAGCACTATCGGGGACAGGGGGCCCACAGATACGCAGTATTTT. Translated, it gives CASTIGDRGPTDTQYF.

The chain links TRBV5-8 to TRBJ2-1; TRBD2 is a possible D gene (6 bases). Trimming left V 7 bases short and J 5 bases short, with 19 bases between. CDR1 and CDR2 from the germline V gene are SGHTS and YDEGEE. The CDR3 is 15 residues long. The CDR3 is CASPRTTFGNNEQFF. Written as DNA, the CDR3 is TGTGCCAGCCCTAGGACTACCTTTGGAAACAATGAGCAGTTCTTC.

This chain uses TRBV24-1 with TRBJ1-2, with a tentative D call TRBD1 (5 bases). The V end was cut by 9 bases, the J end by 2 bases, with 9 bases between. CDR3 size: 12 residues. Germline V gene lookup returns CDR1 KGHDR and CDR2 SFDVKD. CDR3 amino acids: CATQDRNYGYTF. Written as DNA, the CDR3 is TGTGCCACCCAAGACAGAAACTATGGCTACACCTTC.

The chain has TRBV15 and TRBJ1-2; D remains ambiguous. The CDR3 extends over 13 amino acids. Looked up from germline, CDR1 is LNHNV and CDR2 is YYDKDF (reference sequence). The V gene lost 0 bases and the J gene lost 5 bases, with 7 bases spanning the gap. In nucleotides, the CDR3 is TGTGCCACCAGCAGAGATGGAGAGTATGGCTACACCTTC. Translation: CATSRDGEYGYTF. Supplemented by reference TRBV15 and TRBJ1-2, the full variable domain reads DAMVIQNPRYQVTQFGKPVTLSCSQTLNHNVMYWYQQKSSQAPKLLFHYYDKDFNNEADTPDNFQSRRPNTSFCFLDIRSPGLGDTAMYLCATSRDGEYGYTFGSGTRLTVV.

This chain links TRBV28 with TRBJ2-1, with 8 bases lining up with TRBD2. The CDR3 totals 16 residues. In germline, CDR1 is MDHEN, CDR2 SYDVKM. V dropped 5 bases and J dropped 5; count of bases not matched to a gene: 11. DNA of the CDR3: TGTGCCAGCAGTACAATAAGCGGGGGACGAAACAATGAGCAGTTCTTC. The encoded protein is CASSTISGGRNNEQFF.

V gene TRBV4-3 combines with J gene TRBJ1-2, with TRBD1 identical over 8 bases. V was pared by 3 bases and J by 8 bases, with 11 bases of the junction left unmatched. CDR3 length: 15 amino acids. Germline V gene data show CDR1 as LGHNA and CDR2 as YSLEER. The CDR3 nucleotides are TGCGCCAGCAGCCAGATTCGGACAGGGTTAGGCGGCTACACCTTC. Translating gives CASSQIRTGLGGYTF.

Written as DNA, the CDR3 is TGTGCCAGCAGCCAAGGAGCCCCCGCGAGTGGGAAGACCCAGTACTTC. Translated, it gives CASSQGAPASGKTQYF. This rearrangement joins TRBV3-1 (or the pseudogene TRBV3-2) to TRBJ2-5; unclear D gene. This CDR3 region has 16 residues. The germline CDR1 and CDR2 sequences are LGHDT and YNNKEL (reference sequence). V gave up 1 base and J gave up 6 bases, with 18 bases separating them.

The CDR3 nucleotides are TGTGCCAGCAGCTTAGCTGGGACAGGGGGTCGCACTGAAGCTTTCTTT. Its translation: CASSLAGTGGRTEAFF. The chain has TRBV7-2 and TRBJ1-1, with TRBD1 identical over 11 bases. CDR1 SGHTA and CDR2 FQGNSA come from the germline V gene. The CDR3 sequence is 16 residues long. Trimming removed 0 bases from V and 4 bases from J; junction bases left unmatched: 4.

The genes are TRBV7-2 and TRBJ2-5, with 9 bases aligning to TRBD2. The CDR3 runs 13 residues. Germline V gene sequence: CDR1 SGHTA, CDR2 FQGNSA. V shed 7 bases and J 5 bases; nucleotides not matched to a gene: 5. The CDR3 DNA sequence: TGTGCCAGCATTGAGCGGGGGGTCGAGACCCAGTACTTC. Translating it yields CASIERGVETQYF.

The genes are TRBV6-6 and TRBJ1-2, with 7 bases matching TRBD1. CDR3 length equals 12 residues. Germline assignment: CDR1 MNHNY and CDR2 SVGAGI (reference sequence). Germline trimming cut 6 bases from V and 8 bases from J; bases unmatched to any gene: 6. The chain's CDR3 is CASSGQEVGYTF. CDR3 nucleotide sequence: TGTGCCAGCAGCGGACAGGAAGTGGGCTACACCTTC.

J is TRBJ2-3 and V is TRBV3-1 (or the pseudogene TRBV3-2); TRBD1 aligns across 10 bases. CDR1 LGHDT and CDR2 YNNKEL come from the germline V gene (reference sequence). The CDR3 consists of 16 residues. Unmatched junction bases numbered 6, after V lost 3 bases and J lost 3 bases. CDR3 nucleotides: TGTGCCAGCAGCCATCGCAGGGGACAGGGGACAGATACGCAGTATTTT. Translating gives CASSHRRGQGTDTQYF.

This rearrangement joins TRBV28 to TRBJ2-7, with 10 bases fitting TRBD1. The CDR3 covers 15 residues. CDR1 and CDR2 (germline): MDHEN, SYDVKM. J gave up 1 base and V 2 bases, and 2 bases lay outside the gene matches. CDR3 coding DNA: TGTGCCAGCAGTTTACCGGGACAGGGGTCCTACGAGCAGTACTTC. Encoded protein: CASSLPGQGSYEQYF. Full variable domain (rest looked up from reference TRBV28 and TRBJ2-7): DVKVTQSSRYLVKRTGEKVFLECVQDMDHENMFWYRQDPGLGLRLIYFSYDVKMKEKGDIPEGYSVSREKKERFSLILESASTNQTSMYLCASSLPGQGSYEQYFGPGTRLTVT.

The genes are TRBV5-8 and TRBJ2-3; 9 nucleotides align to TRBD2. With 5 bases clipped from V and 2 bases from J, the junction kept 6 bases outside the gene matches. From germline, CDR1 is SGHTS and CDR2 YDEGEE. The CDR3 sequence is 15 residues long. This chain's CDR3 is CASRLAGAPTDTQYF. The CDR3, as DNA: TGTGCCAGCAGGTTAGCGGGGGCCCCCACAGATACGCAGTATTTT.

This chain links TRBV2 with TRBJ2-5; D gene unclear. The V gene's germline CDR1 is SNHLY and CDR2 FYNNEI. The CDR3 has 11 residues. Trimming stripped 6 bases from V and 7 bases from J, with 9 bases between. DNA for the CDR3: TGTGCCAGCAGCGCCTTAGGGACCCAGTACTTC. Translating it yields CASSALGTQYF.

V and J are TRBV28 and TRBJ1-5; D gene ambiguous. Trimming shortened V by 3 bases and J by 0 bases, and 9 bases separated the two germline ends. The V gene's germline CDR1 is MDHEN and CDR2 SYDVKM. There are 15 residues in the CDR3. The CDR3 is CASSFGSDSNQPQHF. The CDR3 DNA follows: TGTGCCAGCAGTTTCGGGAGCGATAGCAATCAGCCCCAGCATTTT.

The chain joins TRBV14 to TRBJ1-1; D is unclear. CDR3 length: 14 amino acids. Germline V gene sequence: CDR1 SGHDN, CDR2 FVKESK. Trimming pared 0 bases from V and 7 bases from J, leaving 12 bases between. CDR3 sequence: CASSQEARTSEAFF. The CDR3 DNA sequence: TGTGCCAGCAGCCAAGAAGCAAGAACAAGTGAAGCTTTCTTT.

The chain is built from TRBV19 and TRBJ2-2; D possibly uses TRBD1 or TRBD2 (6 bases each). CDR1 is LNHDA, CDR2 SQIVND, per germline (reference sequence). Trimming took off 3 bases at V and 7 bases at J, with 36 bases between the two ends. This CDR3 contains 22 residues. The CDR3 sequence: CASSMGTPRLWDKGTSNGELFF. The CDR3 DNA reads TGTGCCAGTAGTATGGGGACTCCTCGGTTATGGGACAAGGGGACCTCCAACGGGGAGCTGTTTTTT.

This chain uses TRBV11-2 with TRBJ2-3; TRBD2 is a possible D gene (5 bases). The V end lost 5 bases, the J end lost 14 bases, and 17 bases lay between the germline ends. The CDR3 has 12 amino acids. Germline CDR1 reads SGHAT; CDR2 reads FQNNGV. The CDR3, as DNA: TGTGCCAGCAGCCCAACCACGGGGATAAGGTATTTT. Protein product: CASSPTTGIRYF. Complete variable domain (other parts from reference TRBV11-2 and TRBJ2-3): EAGVAQSPRYKIIEKRQSVAFWCNPISGHATLYWYQQILGQGPKLLIQFQNNGVVDDSQLPKDRFSAERLKGVDSTLKIQPAKLEDSAVYLCASSPTTGIRYFGPGTRLTVL.

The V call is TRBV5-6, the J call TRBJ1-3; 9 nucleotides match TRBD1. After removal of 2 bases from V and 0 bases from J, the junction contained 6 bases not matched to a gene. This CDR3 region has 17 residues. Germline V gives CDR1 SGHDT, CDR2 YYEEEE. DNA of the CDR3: TGTGCCAGCAGCTTCGGACAGGGGTTTTTCTCTGGAAACACCATATATTTT. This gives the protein CASSFGQGFFSGNTIYF.

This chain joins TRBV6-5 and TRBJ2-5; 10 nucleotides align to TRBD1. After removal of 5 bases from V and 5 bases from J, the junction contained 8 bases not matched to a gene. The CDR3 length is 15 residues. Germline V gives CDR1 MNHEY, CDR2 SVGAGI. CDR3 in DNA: TGTGCCAGCAGTAACGACAGGGGGCGGTCGGAGACCCAGTACTTC. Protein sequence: CASSNDRGRSETQYF.

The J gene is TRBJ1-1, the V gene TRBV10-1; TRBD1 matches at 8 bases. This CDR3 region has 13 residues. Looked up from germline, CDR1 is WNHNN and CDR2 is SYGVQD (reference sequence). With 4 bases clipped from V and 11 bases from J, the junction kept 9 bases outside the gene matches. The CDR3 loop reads CASSAGQGLRAFF. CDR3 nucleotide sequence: TGCGCCAGCAGTGCCGGACAGGGTTTGAGGGCTTTCTTT.

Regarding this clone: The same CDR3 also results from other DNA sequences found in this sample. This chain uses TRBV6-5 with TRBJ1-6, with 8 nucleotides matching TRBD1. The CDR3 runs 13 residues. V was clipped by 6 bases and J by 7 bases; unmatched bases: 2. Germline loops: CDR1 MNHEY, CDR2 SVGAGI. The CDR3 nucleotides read TGTGCCAGCAGGACAGGGGTCAATTCACCCCTCCACTTT. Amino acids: CASRTGVNSPLHF.